This TCR beta chain derives from a study of T cells in Graves' hyperthyroidism and ophthalmopathy. This clonotype has more than one count but fewer than ten. The diagnostic basis comprised clinical symptoms, serum thyroxine and TRAb, thyroid ultrasound and orbital computed tomography. Deletions cut 2 bases from V and 5 bases from J, with 10 bases between. The CDR3 contains 13 residues. Germline assignment: CDR1 SQVTM and CDR2 ANQGSEA. Amplified TCR beta CDR3 regions derived from RNA transcripts. Carried out on the TCR CDR3, a first-round RT-PCR used the HTBI primer set. MiXCR, applied by TCRdb to the multiplex PCR reads, yields one record per CDR3 protein. The data contain about 400,000 distinct CDR3 sequences, approximately 14% of them singletons.

The sequencing input was blood. This TCR came from a woman between 18 and 29 years old with Graves' hyperthyroidism. The chain couples TRBV29-1 to TRBJ1-5; D is uncertain. In nucleotides, the CDR3 is TGCAGCGTTGAATACGGCGGAGATCAGCCCCAGCATTTT. Protein product: CSVEYGGDQPQHF.